This entry features one T cell receptor beta chain sequence. Its antigen remains unknown. This entry comes from a study of human versus mouse CDR3 diversity and MHC coevolution. Study-wide findings and caveats: By iCHAO1, human TCR beta clonotypes numbered 1.5 million to 2 million, the most. Human T cells were selected on over five MHC II alleles. Most of the three human donors had the lowest clonal inequality.

Naive CD4 T cells, CD45RO-negative and CD62L-positive, were flow-sorted from PBMCs. Assay: immunoSEQ multiplex PCR; the TCRdb copy retains only in-frame clones and omits some. The sample carries some 80,000 clones, less than 95% recorded once. The J segment lost 0 bases and the V segment lost 0 bases, leaving 0 bases of the junction unmatched. Germline CDR1 is SGDLS and CDR2 is YYNGEE. The CDR3 runs 15 residues. The sequence was collected from a person aged 30-69 years in good health. Sequenced sample: naive CD4+ T cells from blood. Subset indicated: CD45RO-negative CD62L-positive naive CD4 T cells. The gene calls are TRBV9 and TRBJ2-1; the match to TRBD2 covers 7 bases. CDR3 loop: CASSVAGGSYNEQFF. As DNA, the CDR3 is TGTGCCAGCAGCGTAGCGGGGGGCTCCTACAATGAGCAGTTCTTC.